This T cell receptor (beta chain) emerged from a study of cytomegalovirus exposure and HLA in healthy donors. Study-level findings and limits: Of the V segments, some could not be distinguished, including TRBV6-2 and TRBV6-3, and were excluded.

Researchers ran the PCR with 60 Vbeta and 13 Jbeta primers. Profiling relied on immunoSEQ multiplex PCR, and the TCRdb table lists in-frame clones only, not all of them. The table lists around 170,000 clones, 81% of them singletons. The CDR3 consists of 15 residues. V lost 0 bases and J 5 bases, leaving 11 bases between the germline ends. Germline values: CDR1 SGHNT, CDR2 YYREEE (reference sequence). Remarks on this clone: Its antigen is not known.

The V gene is TRBV5-4, the J gene TRBJ1-4; tentatively, D is TRBD1 (6 bases). The origin of this receptor is a man aged 50 to 60 in good health and CMV-seropositive. Sequencing used PBMCs. CDR3 sequence reads: CASSLEQGMNEKLFF. The CDR3 nucleotides are TGTGCCAGCAGCTTGGAGCAGGGGATGAATGAAAAACTGTTTTTT.